The 18 T cell receptor beta chains in this list originate from one sample, sequenced in a study of blood T cells in healthy people across ages. Primed by a sample-barcoded 5' primer and a J-beta primer mix, a second PCR proceeded for about 6 to 11 cycles. MiXCR was run by TCRdb on the 5' RACE reads, yielding one entry per CDR3 protein. There are approximately 800,000 distinct CDR3 sequences in the sample; around 50% occur only once, and around 18% lies in the top ten. The sample comprised blood. The source of these receptors is an elderly man in good health.

This clonotype came up a few times. This chain uses TRBV5-1 with TRBJ1-4; no definite D call. There are 14 residues in the CDR3. With 3 bases removed from V and 6 bases from J, the gap between germline ends came to 12 bases. The V gene's germline CDR1 is SGHRS and CDR2 YFSETQ. The CDR3 here is CASSWEGRDEKLFF. CDR3 DNA: TGCGCCAGCAGCTGGGAGGGTAGAGATGAAAAACTGTTTTTT.

The V gene is TRBV29-1, the J gene TRBJ2-1, with 7 nucleotides matching TRBD2. The V segment lost 3 bases and the J segment 5 bases; nucleotides outside the gene matches: 13. The CDR3 is 16 amino acids. Germline CDR1 and CDR2: SQVTM and ANQGSEA. The CDR3 loop is CSVELAEPPEDNEQFF. CDR3 DNA: TGCAGCGTTGAGCTAGCGGAACCCCCTGAGGACAATGAGCAGTTCTTC.

The chain links TRBV29-1 to TRBJ1-1; 7 nucleotides line up with TRBD1. CDR1 is SQVTM, CDR2 ANQGSEA, per germline. The CDR3 has 18 residues. The V and J ends lost 3 bases and 3 bases, in that order; junction bases with no gene match: 19. CDR3 bases: TGCAGCGTTGAGGATCCAACGACAGGGAGAATTGGGGACACTGAAGCTTTCTTT. It yields the protein CSVEDPTTGRIGDTEAFF.

This clonotype was observed once. The chain is built from TRBV7-2 and TRBJ1-1; D is unclear. The V and J ends lost 6 bases and 3 bases respectively, with 11 bases between them. The CDR3 is 13 residues long. Germline CDR1 SGHTA, CDR2 FQGNSA. The DNA for the CDR3 is TGTGCCAGCAGTCCCCGGCGGGACACTGAAGCTTTCTTT. Its translation is CASSPRRDTEAFF.

This clonotype turned up a few times. The chain recombines TRBV10-3 with TRBJ2-3; tentative D call: TRBD1 (6 bases). CDR3 length: 14 amino acids. The germline CDR1 and CDR2 sequences are ENHRY and SYGVKD. V lost 6 bases and J 0 bases, leaving 10 bases between the germline ends. CDR3 protein: CAIRLDRSTDTQYF. The CDR3 bases are TGTGCCATCAGATTGGACAGAAGCACAGATACGCAGTATTTT.

The rearrangement joins TRBV5-4 to TRBJ1-6, with D possibly being TRBD1 (6 bases). The germline V and J ends were trimmed by 1 base and 6 bases, with 14 bases remaining between them. Germline CDR1 and CDR2: SGHNT and YYREEE (reference sequence). The CDR3 consists of 16 residues. CDR3 residues: CASSLRGIGGNSPLHF. The CDR3, as DNA: TGTGCCAGCAGCTTGCGGGGTATAGGGGGTAATTCACCCCTCCACTTT. The whole variable domain, remainder taken from reference TRBV5-4 and TRBJ1-6, is ETGVTQSPTHLIKTRGQQVTLRCSSQSGHNTVSWYQQALGQGPQFIFQYYREEENGRGNFPPRFSGLQFPNYSSELNVNALELDDSALYLCASSLRGIGGNSPLHFGNGTRLTVT.

On this clonotype: Relative to the germline gene, one junction end is altered; a read error may explain this. The chain has TRBV6-2 or TRBV6-3 and TRBJ2-3; TRBD2 matches at 10 bases. Germline CDR1 is MNHEY and CDR2 is SVGEGT. There are 16 residues in the CDR3. DNA for the CDR3: TGTGCCAGCAGCCGGAGACTAGCGGGCCTGACAGATACGCGGTATTTT. This translates into CASSRRLAGLTDTRYF.

In its sample, this clonotype was seen once. V and J are TRBV12-3 or TRBV12-4 and TRBJ2-4, with 8 bases matching TRBD1. V dropped 6 bases and J dropped 1; count of bases not matched to a gene: 23. CDR3 length equals 21 residues. The CDR3 region has the DNA TGTGCCAGCAGCCCCACGAACACAGGCCGGGTACAGGGGGTGGCCAAAAACATTCAGTACTTC. It is translated as CASSPTNTGRVQGVAKNIQYF.

The chain has TRBV12-3 or TRBV12-4 and TRBJ2-1, with D maybe TRBD2 (6 bases). Deletions cut 10 bases from V and 0 bases from J, with 10 bases between. The CDR3 has 13 residues. The CDR3 sequence is CATSTSSYNEQFF. Here the CDR3 DNA reads TGTGCCACCTCGACTAGCTCCTACAATGAGCAGTTCTTC.

This clonotype has a count of ten or more. The V and J genes are TRBV6-2 or TRBV6-3 and TRBJ2-5, with TRBD1 matching over 9 bases. This CDR3 contains 13 residues. The ends lost 6 bases at V and 3 bases at J; junction bases unmatched: 2. Germline assignment: CDR1 MNHEY and CDR2 SVGEGT. The CDR3 here is CASRTGGEETQYF. The CDR3 region has the DNA TGTGCCAGCAGAACAGGGGGCGAAGAGACCCAGTACTTC.

A word on this clonotype: Germline and junction disagree at one end, which may indicate a read error. V usage is TRBV7-2 and J usage is TRBJ1-5, with TRBD1 as a possible D gene (5 bases). The CDR3 length is 15 residues. Germline CDR1 is SGHTA and CDR2 is FQGNSA. The CDR3 DNA is TGTGCCAGCAGCTTAGGACAGCATAGCAATCGGCCCCAGCATTTT. Its translation: CASSLGQHSNRPQHF.

This clonotype was observed a single time. Germline is not matched at one junction end, which may reflect a read error. The rearrangement joins TRBV14 to TRBJ2-5; possible D gene TRBD2, 5 bases. Germline V gene sequence: CDR1 SGHDN, CDR2 FVKESK. The CDR3 loop spans 15 amino acids. As DNA, the CDR3 is TGTGCCAGCAGCTACCGCTCGAGGACGAGGGAGATCCAGTACTTC. Translated, it gives CASSYRSRTREIQYF.

V usage is TRBV9 and J usage is TRBJ2-7; 9 bases map to TRBD2. The V gene end was trimmed by 5 bases and the J gene end by 2 bases; junction bases not matched to a gene: 2. Per germline, CDR1 SGDLS and CDR2 YYNGEE. The CDR3 runs 13 residues. This chain's CDR3 is CASSSSGTYEQYF. The CDR3 DNA is TGTGCCAGCAGTTCTAGCGGGACCTACGAGCAGTACTTC.

The chain recombines TRBV29-1 with TRBJ2-3, with TRBD2 identical over 8 bases. The trim removed 1 base at V and 2 bases at J, leaving 5 bases unmatched. The germline CDR1 and CDR2 sequences are SQVTM and ANQGSEA. This CDR3 is 15 amino acids long. CDR3 amino acids: CSVEARGEYTDTQYF. CDR3 in DNA: TGCAGCGTTGAAGCGCGGGGGGAATACACAGATACGCAGTATTTT.

V gene TRBV20-1 combines with J gene TRBJ1-2; 8 bases are shared with TRBD1. V lost 3 bases, J lost 0 bases, and 9 bases stayed unmatched. The CDR3 spans 16 residues. Germline CDR1 is DFQATT and CDR2 is SNEGSKA (reference sequence). The CDR3 DNA follows: TGCAGTGCTAGCGGACAGGGCTCCGCAGCTAACTATGGCTACACCTTC. This sequence encodes CSASGQGSAANYGYTF.

The chain couples TRBV7-9 to TRBJ2-3; 11 bases are shared with TRBD2. V lost 8 bases and J lost 3; bases outside the gene matches: 10. This CDR3 is built from 16 residues. The germline gives CDR1 SEHNR, CDR2 FQNEAQ (reference sequence). The CDR3 DNA reads as TGTGCCAGCCTCGTCTCTAGCGGGAGGTTGACAGATACGCAGTATTTT. Amino acid sequence: CASLVSSGRLTDTQYF. The variable domain in full, with the rest retrieved from reference TRBV7-9 and TRBJ2-3, is DTGVSQNPRHKITKRGQNVTFRCDPISEHNRLYWYRQTLGQGPEFLTYFQNEAQLEKSRLLSDRFSAERPKGSFSTLEIQRTEQGDSAMYLCASLVSSGRLTDTQYFGPGTRLTVL.

A few counts support this clonotype. The chain carries TRBV20-1 and TRBJ2-1; 9 bases are shared with TRBD2. Germline CDR1 DFQATT, CDR2 SNEGSKA (reference sequence). This CDR3 has 14 residues. V lost 3 bases, J lost 9 bases, and 9 bases stayed unmatched. The DNA for the CDR3 is TGCAGTGCTAGTGTTAGCGGGAGAGGCGGTGAGCAGTTCTTC. Translation: CSASVSGRGGEQFF.

V gene TRBV20-1 combines with J gene TRBJ2-7; D unclear. CDR3 size: 15 residues. Germline CDR1 reads DFQATT; CDR2 reads SNEGSKA (reference sequence). The V end lost 0 bases, the J end lost 5 bases, and 17 bases lay between the germline ends. DNA for the CDR3: TGCAGTGCTAGAGATGGCCGGACCCGTCTGAACGAGCAGTACTTC. Encoded protein: CSARDGRTRLNEQYF.